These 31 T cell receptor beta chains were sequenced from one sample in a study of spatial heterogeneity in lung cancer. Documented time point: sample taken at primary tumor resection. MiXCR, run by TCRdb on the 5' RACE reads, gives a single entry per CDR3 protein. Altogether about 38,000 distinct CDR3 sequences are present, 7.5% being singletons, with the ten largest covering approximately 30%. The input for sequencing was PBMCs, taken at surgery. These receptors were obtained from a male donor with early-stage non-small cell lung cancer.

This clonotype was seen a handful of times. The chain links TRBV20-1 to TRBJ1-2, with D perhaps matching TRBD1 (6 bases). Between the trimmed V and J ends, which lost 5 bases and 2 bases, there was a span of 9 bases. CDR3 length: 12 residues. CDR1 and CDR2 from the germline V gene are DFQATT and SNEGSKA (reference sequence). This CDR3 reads CSAEDSNYGYTF. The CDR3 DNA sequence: TGCAGTGCTGAGGACAGCAACTATGGCTACACCTTC.

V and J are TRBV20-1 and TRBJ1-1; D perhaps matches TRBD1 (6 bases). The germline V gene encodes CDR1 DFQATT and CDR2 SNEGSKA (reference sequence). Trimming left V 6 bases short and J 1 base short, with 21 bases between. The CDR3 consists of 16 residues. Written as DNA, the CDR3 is TGCAGTGCGGAGCCCAGCCGTGGGACACCGAACACTGAAGCTTTCTTT. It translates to CSAEPSRGTPNTEAFF.

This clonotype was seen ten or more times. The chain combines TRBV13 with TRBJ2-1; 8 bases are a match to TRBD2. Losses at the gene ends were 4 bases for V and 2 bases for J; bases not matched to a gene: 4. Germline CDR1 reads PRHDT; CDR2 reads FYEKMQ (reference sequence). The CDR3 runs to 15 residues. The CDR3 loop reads CASSSGTSPYNEQFF. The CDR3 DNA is TGTGCCAGCAGCTCCGGGACTAGTCCCTACAATGAGCAGTTCTTC.

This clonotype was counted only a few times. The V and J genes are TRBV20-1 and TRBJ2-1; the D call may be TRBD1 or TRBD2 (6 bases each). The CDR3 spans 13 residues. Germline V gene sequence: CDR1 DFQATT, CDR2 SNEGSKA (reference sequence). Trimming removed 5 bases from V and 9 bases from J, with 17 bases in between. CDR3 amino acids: CSAPKEGGSEQFF. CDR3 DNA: TGCAGTGCTCCGAAAGAGGGGGGAAGTGAGCAGTTCTTC.

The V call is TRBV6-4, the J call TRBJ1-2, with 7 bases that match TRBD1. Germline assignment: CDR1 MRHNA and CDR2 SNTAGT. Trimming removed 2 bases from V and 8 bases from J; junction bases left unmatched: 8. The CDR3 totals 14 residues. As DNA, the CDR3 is TGTGCCAGCAGTGACACCAACAGGGGTGGCGGCTACACCTTC. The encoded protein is CASSDTNRGGGYTF.

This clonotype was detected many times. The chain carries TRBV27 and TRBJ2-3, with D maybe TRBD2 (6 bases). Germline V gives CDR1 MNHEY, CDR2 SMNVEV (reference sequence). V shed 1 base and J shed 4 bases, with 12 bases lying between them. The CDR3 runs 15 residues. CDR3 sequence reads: CASSLLSGSSDTQYF. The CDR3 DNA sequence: TGTGCCAGCAGTTTATTGTCCGGGAGCTCAGATACGCAGTATTTT.

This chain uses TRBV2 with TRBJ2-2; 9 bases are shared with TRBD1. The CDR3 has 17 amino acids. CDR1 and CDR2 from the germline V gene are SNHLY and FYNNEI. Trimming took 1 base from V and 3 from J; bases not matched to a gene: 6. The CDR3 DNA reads TGTGCCAGCAGTGAAGTCACAGGGGGCGCGGACACCGGGGAGCTGTTTTTT. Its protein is CASSEVTGGADTGELFF.

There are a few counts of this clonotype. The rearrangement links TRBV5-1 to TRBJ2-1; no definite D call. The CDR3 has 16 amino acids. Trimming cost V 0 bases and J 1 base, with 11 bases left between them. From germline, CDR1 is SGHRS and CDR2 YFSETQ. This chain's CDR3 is CASSLDLAGSYNEQFF. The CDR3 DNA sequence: TGCGCCAGCAGCTTGGATCTTGCAGGTTCCTACAATGAGCAGTTCTTC. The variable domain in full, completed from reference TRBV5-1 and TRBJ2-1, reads KAGVTQTPRYLIKTRGQQVTLSCSPISGHRSVSWYQQTPGQGLQFLFEYFSETQRNKGNFPGRFSGRQFSNSRSEMNVSTLELGDSALYLCASSLDLAGSYNEQFFGPGTRLTVL.

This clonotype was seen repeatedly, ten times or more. The CDR3 here is CSVTLSRGNNEQFF. CDR3 sequence (DNA): TGCAGCGTTACACTTAGCCGGGGCAACAATGAGCAGTTCTTC. This sequence joins TRBV29-1 and TRBJ2-1; the D call may be TRBD1 or TRBD2 (5 bases each). V was pared by 5 bases and J by 5 bases, with 16 bases between. The germline V gene has CDR1 SQVTM and CDR2 ANQGSEA. The CDR3 consists of 14 residues.

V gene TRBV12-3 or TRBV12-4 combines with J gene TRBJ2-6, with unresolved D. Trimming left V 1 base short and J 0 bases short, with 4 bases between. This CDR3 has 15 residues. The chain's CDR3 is CASSLGHSGANVLTF. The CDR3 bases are TGTGCCAGCAGTTTAGGGCACTCTGGGGCCAACGTCCTGACTTTC.

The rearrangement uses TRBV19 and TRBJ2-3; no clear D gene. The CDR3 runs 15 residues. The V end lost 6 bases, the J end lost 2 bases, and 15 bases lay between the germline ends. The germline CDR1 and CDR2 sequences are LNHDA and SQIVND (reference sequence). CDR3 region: CASSIDTVLTDTQYF. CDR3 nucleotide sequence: TGTGCCAGTAGCATCGACACCGTCCTCACAGATACGCAGTATTTT.

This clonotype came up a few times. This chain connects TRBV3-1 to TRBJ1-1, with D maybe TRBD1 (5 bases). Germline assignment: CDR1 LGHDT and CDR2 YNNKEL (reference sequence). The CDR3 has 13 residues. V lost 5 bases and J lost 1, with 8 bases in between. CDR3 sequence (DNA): TGTGCCAGCAGCTTCACAGGGAACACTGAAGCTTTCTTT. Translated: CASSFTGNTEAFF.

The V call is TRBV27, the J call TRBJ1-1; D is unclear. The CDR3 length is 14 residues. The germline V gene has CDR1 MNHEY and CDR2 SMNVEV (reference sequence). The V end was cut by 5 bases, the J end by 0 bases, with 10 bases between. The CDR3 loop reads CASSPGEVNTEAFF. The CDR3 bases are TGTGCCAGCAGTCCCGGCGAGGTGAACACTGAAGCTTTCTTT.

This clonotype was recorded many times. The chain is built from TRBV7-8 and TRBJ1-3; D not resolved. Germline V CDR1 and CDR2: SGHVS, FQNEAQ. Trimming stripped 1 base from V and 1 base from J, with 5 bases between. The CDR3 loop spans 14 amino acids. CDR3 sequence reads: CASSLEPSGNTIYF. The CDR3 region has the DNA TGTGCCAGCAGCTTAGAGCCTTCTGGAAACACCATATATTTT.

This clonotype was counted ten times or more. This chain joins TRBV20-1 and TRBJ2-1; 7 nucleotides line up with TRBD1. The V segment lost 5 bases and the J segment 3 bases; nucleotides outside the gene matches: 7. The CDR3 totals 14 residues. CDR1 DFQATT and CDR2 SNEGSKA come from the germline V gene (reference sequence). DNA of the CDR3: TGCAGTGCTGGCAGTCGGGACAGCTACAATGAGCAGTTCTTC. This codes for CSAGSRDSYNEQFF.

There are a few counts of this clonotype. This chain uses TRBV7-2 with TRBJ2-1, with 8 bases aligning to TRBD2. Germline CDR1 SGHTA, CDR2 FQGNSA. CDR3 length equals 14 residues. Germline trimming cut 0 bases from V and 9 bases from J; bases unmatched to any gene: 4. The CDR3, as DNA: TGTGCCAGCAGCTTAGCGACTCGGGGGGGTGAGCAGTTCTTC. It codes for CASSLATRGGEQFF. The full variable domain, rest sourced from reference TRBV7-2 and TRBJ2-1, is GAGVSQSPSNKVTEKGKDVELRCDPISGHTALYWYRQSLGQGLEFLIYFQGNSAPDKSGLPSDRFSAERTGGSVSTLTIQRTQQEDSAVYLCASSLATRGGEQFFGPGTRLTVL.

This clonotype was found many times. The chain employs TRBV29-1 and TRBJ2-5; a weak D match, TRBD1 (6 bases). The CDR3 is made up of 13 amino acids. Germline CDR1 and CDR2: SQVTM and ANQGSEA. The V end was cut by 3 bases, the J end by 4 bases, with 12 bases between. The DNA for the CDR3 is TGCAGCGTTGACTTCGAAGGGGGAGAGACCCAGTACTTC. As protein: CSVDFEGGETQYF.

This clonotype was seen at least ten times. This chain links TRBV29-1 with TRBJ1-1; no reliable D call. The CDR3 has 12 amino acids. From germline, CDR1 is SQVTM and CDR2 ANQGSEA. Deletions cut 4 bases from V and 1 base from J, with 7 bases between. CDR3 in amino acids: CSVVEQNTEAFF. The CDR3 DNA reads TGCAGCGTTGTCGAACAGAACACTGAAGCTTTCTTT.

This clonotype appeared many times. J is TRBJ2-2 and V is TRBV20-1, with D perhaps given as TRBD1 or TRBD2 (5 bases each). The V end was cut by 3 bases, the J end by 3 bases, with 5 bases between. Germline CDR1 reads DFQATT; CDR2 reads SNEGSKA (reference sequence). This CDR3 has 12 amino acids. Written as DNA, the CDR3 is TGCAGTGCTAGGGGGGACACCGGGGAGCTGTTTTTT. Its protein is CSARGDTGELFF.

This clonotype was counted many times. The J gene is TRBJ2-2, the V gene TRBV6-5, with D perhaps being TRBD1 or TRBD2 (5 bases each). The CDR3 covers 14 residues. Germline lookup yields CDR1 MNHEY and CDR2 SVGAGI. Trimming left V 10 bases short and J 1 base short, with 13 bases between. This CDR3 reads CATGRELNTGELFF. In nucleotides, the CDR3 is TGTGCCACGGGACGGGAACTGAACACCGGGGAGCTGTTTTTT.

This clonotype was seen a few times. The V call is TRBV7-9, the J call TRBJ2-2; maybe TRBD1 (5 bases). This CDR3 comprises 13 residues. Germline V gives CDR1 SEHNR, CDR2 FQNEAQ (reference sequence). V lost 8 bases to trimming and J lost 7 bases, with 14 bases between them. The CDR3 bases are TGTGCCAGCCTCCAAGGGGCGAACGGGGAGCTGTTTTTT. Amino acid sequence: CASLQGANGELFF.

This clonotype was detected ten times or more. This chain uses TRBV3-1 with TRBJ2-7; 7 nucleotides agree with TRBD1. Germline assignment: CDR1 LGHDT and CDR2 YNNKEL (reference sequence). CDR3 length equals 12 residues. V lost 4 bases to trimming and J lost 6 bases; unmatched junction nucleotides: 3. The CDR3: CASSLGTAEQYV. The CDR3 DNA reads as TGTGCCAGCAGCCTCGGGACAGCCGAGCAGTACGTC.

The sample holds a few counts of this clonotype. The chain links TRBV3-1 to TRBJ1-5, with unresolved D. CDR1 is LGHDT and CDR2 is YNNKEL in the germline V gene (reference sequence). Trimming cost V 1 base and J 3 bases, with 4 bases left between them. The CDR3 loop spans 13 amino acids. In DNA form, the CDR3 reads TGTGCCAGCAGCCAAGTGGACAATCAGCCCCAGCATTTT. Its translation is CASSQVDNQPQHF.

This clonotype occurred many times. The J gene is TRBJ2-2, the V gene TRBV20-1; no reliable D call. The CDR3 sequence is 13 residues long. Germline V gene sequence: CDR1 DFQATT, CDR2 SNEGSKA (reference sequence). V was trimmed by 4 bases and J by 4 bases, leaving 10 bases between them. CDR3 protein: CSAISPLTGELFF. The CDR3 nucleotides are TGCAGTGCTATTAGTCCTCTCACCGGGGAGCTGTTTTTT.

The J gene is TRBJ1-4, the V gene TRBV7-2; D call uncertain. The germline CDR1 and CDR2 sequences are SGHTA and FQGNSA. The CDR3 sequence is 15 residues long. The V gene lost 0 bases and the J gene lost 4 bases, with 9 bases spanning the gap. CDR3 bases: TGTGCCAGCAGCTTAGCGTTCACATATAATGAAAAACTGTTTTTT. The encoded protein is CASSLAFTYNEKLFF.

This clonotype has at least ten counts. In DNA, the CDR3 is TGTGCCAGCAGCCCGTTTGCAGATACGCAGTATTTT. Protein product: CASSPFADTQYF. This chain uses TRBV4-2 with TRBJ2-3; D ambiguous. Germline V lookup: CDR1 LGHNA, CDR2 YNFKEQ. The CDR3 runs 12 residues. The germline V and J ends were trimmed by 4 bases and 4 bases, with 6 bases remaining between them.

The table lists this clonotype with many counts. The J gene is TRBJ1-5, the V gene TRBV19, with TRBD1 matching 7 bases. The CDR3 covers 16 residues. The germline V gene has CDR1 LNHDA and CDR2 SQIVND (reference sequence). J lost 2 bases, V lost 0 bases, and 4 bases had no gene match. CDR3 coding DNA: TGTGCCAGTAGTATAGATCTCGACAGGGGCAATCAGCCCCAGCATTTT. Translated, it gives CASSIDLDRGNQPQHF.

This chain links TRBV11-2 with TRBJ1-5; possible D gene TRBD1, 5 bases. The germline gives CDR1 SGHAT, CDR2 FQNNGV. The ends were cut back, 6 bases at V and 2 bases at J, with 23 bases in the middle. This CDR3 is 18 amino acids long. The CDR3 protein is CASRSPPVGRGGNQPQHF. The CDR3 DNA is TGTGCCAGCAGGTCCCCCCCCGTGGGACGGGGGGGCAATCAGCCCCAGCATTTT.

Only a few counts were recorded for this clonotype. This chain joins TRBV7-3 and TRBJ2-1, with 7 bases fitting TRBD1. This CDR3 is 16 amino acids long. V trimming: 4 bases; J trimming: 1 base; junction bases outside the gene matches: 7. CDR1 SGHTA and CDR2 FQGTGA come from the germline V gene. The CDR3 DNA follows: TGTGCCAGCAGCTCCCGGACAGGAAAATCCTACAATGAGCAGTTCTTC. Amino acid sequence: CASSSRTGKSYNEQFF.

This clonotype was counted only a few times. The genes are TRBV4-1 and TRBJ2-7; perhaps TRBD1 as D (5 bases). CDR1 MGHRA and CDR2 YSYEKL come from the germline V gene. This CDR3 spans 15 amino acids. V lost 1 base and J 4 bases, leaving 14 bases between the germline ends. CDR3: CASSQAPGLAYEQYF. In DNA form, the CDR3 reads TGCGCCAGCAGCCAAGCCCCAGGGTTGGCATACGAGCAGTACTTC.

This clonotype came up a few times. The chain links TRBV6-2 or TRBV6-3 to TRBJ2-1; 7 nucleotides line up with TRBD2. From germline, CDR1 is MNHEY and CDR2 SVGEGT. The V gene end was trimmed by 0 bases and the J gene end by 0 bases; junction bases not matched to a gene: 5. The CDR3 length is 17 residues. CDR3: CASSYSKRLASYNEQFF. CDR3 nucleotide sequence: TGTGCCAGCAGTTACTCGAAGAGACTAGCCTCCTACAATGAGCAGTTCTTC.